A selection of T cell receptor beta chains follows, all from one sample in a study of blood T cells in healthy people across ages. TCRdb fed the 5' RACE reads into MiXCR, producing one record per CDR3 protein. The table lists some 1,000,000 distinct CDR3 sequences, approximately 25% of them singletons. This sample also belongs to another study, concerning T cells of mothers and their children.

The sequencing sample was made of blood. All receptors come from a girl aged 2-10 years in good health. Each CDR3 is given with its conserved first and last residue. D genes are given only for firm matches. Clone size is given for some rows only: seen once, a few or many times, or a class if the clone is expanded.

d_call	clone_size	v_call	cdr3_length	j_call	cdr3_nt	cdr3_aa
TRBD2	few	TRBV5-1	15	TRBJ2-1	TGCGCCAGCAGCTTGGAGGCACTAGCGGGACGGGAACAGTTCTTC	CASSLEALAGREQFF
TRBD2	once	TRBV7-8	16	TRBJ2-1	TGTGCCAGCAGCTTAGTAAGCGGGAGAGCTACAAGGGAGCAGTTCTTC	CASSLVSGRATREQFF
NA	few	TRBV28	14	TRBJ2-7	TGTGCCACCCTAGGGGCCCTAATCCCCTACGAGCAGTACTTC	CATLGALIPYEQYF
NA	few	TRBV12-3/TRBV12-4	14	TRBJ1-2	TGTGCCAGCAGTTTGGTAGGGATTAACTACGGCTACACCTTC	CASSLVGINYGYTF
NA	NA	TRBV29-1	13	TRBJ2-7	TGCAGCGTCCGCACACAGGGATTCTACGAGCAGTACTTC	CSVRTQGFYEQYF
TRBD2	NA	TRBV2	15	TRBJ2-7	TGTGCCAGCAGTGAAAAGGCGGGAGTCTACTACGAGCAGTACTTC	CASSEKAGVYYEQYF
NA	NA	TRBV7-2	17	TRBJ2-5	TGTGCCAGCAGCTTCCCCTCGACTGGGGCCCCCCAAGAGACCCAGTACTTC	CASSFPSTGAPQETQYF
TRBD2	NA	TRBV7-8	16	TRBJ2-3	TGTGCCAGCAGCTTAGAGCGGGGGGCTTGGACAGATACGCAGTATTTT	CASSLERGAWTDTQYF
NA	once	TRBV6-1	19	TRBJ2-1	TGTGCCAGCAGTCCTCCGACCTATGGGGGCTCAACTAAAAACAATGAGCAGTTCTTC	CASSPPTYGGSTKNNEQFF
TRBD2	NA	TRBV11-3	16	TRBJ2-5	TGTGCCAGCAGCGCATGGACTAGCGGGTCTCCAGAGACCCAGTACTTC	CASSAWTSGSPETQYF
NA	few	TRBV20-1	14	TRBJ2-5	TGCAGTGCTGGTACAGAACATCTACAAGAGACCCAGTACTTC	CSAGTEHLQETQYF
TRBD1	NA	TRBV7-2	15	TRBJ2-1	TGTGCCAGCAGCTCGTACCGGGACAGGGTCAATGAGCAGTTCTTC	CASSSYRDRVNEQFF
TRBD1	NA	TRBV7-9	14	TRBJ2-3	TGTGCCAGCAGTCACCGGGACAGTACAGATACGCAGTATTTT	CASSHRDSTDTQYF
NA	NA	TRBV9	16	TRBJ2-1	TGTGCCAGCAGCCCCAACGCGGGGGCGGGATACAATGAGCAGTTCTTC	CASSPNAGAGYNEQFF
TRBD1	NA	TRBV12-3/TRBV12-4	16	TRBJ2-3	TGTGCCAGCAGTTTCCGGACAGGGACAGGCACAGATACGCAGTATTTT	CASSFRTGTGTDTQYF
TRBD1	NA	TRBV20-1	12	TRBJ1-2	TGCAGTGCGCTGCCAGGGGGCTTTGGCTACACCTTC	CSALPGGFGYTF
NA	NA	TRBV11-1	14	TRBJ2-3	TGTGCCAGCAGCTTAGCTCCAGAGCGACATACGCAGTATTTT	CASSLAPERHTQYF
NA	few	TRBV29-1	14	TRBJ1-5	TGCAGCGTGGCGGAAGGGGTTAGCAATCAGCCCCAGCATTTT	CSVAEGVSNQPQHF
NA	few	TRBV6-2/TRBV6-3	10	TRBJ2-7	TGTGCCAGCGAGGGTGGCGAGCAGTACTTC	CASEGGEQYF
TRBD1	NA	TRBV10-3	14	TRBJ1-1	TGTGCCATCAGAGACAGGGGGAAGGACACTGAAGCTTTCTTT	CAIRDRGKDTEAFF
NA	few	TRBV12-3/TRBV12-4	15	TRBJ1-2	TGTGCCAGCAGTGAGGCTCAGGGAGCTAACTATGGCTACACCTTC	CASSEAQGANYGYTF
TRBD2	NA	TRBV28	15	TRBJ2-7	TGTGCCAGCAGATATCTAGCGGGAGTCTCCTACGAGCAGTACTTC	CASRYLAGVSYEQYF
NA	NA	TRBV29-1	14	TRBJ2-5	TGCAGCGTTGACATCGGGGCGGAGTTAGAGACCCAGTACTTC	CSVDIGAELETQYF
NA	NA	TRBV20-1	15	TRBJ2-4	TGCAGTGCTTACTCAGGGGTGGAAGCCAAAAACATTCAGTACTTC	CSAYSGVEAKNIQYF
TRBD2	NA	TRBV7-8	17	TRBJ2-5	TGTGCCAGCAGCTTAGGGGGCGTGGCTAGCGGGAAAGAGACCCAGTACTTT	CASSLGGVASGKETQYF
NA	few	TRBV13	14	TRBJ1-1	TGTGCCAGCAGCCCTCCCTTTATGAACACTGAAGCTTTCTTT	CASSPPFMNTEAFF
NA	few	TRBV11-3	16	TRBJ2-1	TGTGCCAGCAGCTCGAATAAACTGCCTGAGGAGAATGAGCAGTTCTTC	CASSSNKLPEENEQFF
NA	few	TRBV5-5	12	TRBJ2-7	TGTGCCAGCAGCTTGGACAGCTACGGGCAGTACTTC	CASSLDSYGQYF
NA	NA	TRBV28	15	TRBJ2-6	TGTGCCAGCAGTTTCGAGGGGGCTGGGGCCAACGTCCTGACTTTC	CASSFEGAGANVLTF
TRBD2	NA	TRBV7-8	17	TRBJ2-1	TGTGCCAGCAGGGAACTGGGACTAGCGGGATTTATGAATGAGCAGTTCTTC	CASRELGLAGFMNEQFF
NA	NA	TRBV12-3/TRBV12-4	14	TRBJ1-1	TGTGCCAGCAGTTTCTCGGACAGGAACACTGAAGCTTTCTTT	CASSFSDRNTEAFF
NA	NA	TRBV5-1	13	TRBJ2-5	TGCGCCAGCAGCTTAGGGGACGTGGAGACCCAGTACTTC	CASSLGDVETQYF
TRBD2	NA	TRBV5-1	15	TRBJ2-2	TGCGCCAGCAGAGGCCGGCTAGCGGAAACCGGGGAGCTGTTTTTT	CASRGRLAETGELFF
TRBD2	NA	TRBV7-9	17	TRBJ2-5	TGTGCCAGCAGCTTAGCGACGGGGGGGATGCGTCAAGAGACCCAGTACTTC	CASSLATGGMRQETQYF
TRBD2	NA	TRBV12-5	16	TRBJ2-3	TGTGCTAGTGGGGGCAAAGCGGGAGTCAGCACAGATACGCAGTATTTT	CASGGKAGVSTDTQYF
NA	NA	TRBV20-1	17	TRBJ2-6	TGCAGTGCTATGGGGCGGGACAGTGTCTCTGGGGCCAACGTCCTGACTTTC	CSAMGRDSVSGANVLTF
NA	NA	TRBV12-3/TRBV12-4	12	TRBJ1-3	TGTGCCAGCAGCATAGGGGGGGACACCATATATTTT	CASSIGGDTIYF
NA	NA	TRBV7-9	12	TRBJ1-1	TGTGCCAGCAGCTTTTGGGACACTGAAGCTTTCTTT	CASSFWDTEAFF